One sample yielded the 18 T cell receptor beta chains listed below, sequenced in a study of blood T cell repertoires in COVID-19. Sequenced by immunoSEQ multiplex PCR; TCRdb stores in-frame clones only, minus some. The sample yields roughly 67,000 clones, around 85% seen once. The material sequenced was peripheral blood. The source of these receptors is a man aged 50 to 59 with acute or convalescent COVID-19.

The genes are TRBV2 and TRBJ1-6; 7 positions match TRBD1. CDR1 is SNHLY, CDR2 FYNNEI, per germline. V was clipped by 6 bases and J by 6 bases; unmatched bases: 8. The CDR3 runs 15 residues. The chain's CDR3 is CASSGDSERNSPLHF. Here the CDR3 DNA reads TGTGCCAGCAGCGGGGACAGCGAACGTAATTCACCCCTCCACTTT.

The chain has TRBV10-1 and TRBJ1-1; D might be TRBD1 (6 bases). This CDR3 is built from 15 residues. The germline V gene encodes CDR1 WNHNN and CDR2 SYGVQD (reference sequence). Trimming shortened V by 4 bases and J by 0 bases, and 12 bases separated the two germline ends. This CDR3 reads CASSAGESMNTEAFF. The CDR3 DNA reads TGCGCCAGCAGTGCAGGGGAAAGTATGAACACTGAAGCTTTCTTT.

This clone was counted between two and nine times. This chain joins TRBV3-1 (or the pseudogene TRBV3-2) and TRBJ2-5, with 10 positions matching TRBD2. Germline CDR1 and CDR2: LGHDT and YNNKEL (reference sequence). The junction had 9 bases not matched to a gene; V was cut back by 1 base and J by 4 bases. This CDR3 has 17 amino acids. The chain's CDR3 is CASSQAGERGGGETQYF. CDR3 coding DNA: TGTGCCAGCAGCCAAGCCGGGGAGCGGGGGGGTGGAGAGACCCAGTACTTC.

The V gene is TRBV24-1, the J gene TRBJ2-1; D gene ambiguous. The CDR3 consists of 16 residues. Germline loops: CDR1 KGHDR, CDR2 SFDVKD. Trimming removed 4 bases at V and 0 bases at J, with 12 bases between. The CDR3 nucleotides are TGTGCCACCAGTGACTCCACACCAAGCTCCTACAATGAGCAGTTCTTC. This translates into CATSDSTPSSYNEQFF.

The chain is built from TRBV27 and TRBJ2-7; 7 bases agree with TRBD1. CDR1 MNHEY and CDR2 SMNVEV come from the germline V gene (reference sequence). The V segment lost 5 bases and the J segment 3 bases; nucleotides outside the gene matches: 4. The CDR3 covers 13 residues. The CDR3 protein is CASSLAGGYEQYF. The CDR3 DNA follows: TGTGCCAGCAGTCTCGCAGGGGGCTACGAGCAGTACTTC.

The chain employs TRBV10-2 and TRBJ1-6; 9 nucleotides line up with TRBD1. CDR3 length: 15 amino acids. V was pared by 2 bases and J by 8 bases, with 4 bases of the junction left unmatched. Germline V lookup: CDR1 WSHSY, CDR2 SAAADI. The CDR3 DNA sequence: TGCGCCAGCAGTGAGAGGGGACAGGGAGATTCACCCCTCCACTTT. It codes for CASSERGQGDSPLHF.

The genes are TRBV2 and TRBJ2-5; possibly TRBD2 for D (5 bases). This CDR3 has 12 residues. The germline V and J ends were trimmed by 3 bases and 4 bases, with 6 bases remaining between them. The germline CDR1 and CDR2 sequences are SNHLY and FYNNEI. CDR3 residues: CASSDEGETQYF. CDR3 nucleotide sequence: TGTGCCAGCAGTGACGAGGGAGAGACCCAGTACTTC.

The chain recombines TRBV19 with TRBJ2-2; D may be TRBD1 (6 bases). CDR1 LNHDA and CDR2 SQIVND come from the germline V gene (reference sequence). Trimming stripped 5 bases from V and 3 bases from J, with 16 bases between. The CDR3 spans 16 residues. The DNA of the CDR3 is TGTGCCAGTAGTTCCAGGGGTAAAAGCGACACCGGGGAGCTGTTTTTT. This sequence encodes CASSSRGKSDTGELFF.

The chain links TRBV7-9 to TRBJ2-3, with 7 positions matching TRBD2. The CDR3 loop spans 16 amino acids. Trimming took 3 bases from V and 2 from J; bases not matched to a gene: 8. The V gene's germline CDR1 is SEHNR and CDR2 FQNEAQ (reference sequence). The CDR3: CASSLGGTITTDTQYF. CDR3 DNA: TGTGCCAGCAGCTTGGGAGGGACGATTACCACAGATACGCAGTATTTT.

V is TRBV7-3 and J is TRBJ2-1; 11 nucleotides match TRBD2. V gave up 5 bases and J gave up 4 bases; unmatched junction bases: 4. The germline V gene has CDR1 SGHTA and CDR2 FQGTGA. This CDR3 is built from 15 residues. This CDR3 reads CASSKLAGAYNEQFF. CDR3 in DNA: TGTGCCAGCAGCAAACTAGCGGGGGCATACAATGAGCAGTTCTTC.

CDR3 coding DNA: TGTGCCATCGGACAGACGAGCACCGGGGAGCTGTTTTTT. This codes for CAIGQTSTGELFF. V is TRBV10-3 and J is TRBJ2-2; a possible D gene is TRBD1 (6 bases). The germline V and J ends were trimmed by 8 bases and 4 bases, with 11 bases remaining between them. The CDR3 extends over 13 amino acids. The V gene's germline CDR1 is ENHRY and CDR2 SYGVKD.

This clone was recorded once. The chain carries TRBV27 and TRBJ2-3, with D possibly being TRBD2 (6 bases). V was pared by 6 bases and J by 4 bases, with 20 bases between. Germline V gives CDR1 MNHEY, CDR2 SMNVEV (reference sequence). CDR3 length: 16 amino acids. The CDR3 sequence is CASSYTPTGRSDTQYF. The CDR3 DNA sequence: TGTGCCAGCAGCTACACGCCCACCGGGAGATCAGATACGCAGTATTTT.

This rearrangement joins TRBV24-1 to TRBJ1-2; D may be TRBD1 (5 bases). With 4 bases removed from V and 8 bases from J, the gap between germline ends came to 10 bases. The CDR3 consists of 12 residues. Germline-derived CDR1 and CDR2 are KGHDR and SFDVKD. The CDR3 region has the DNA TGTGCCACCAGTGACCAAGGGGAAGGCTACACCTTC. The encoded protein is CATSDQGEGYTF.

The chain combines TRBV7-2 with TRBJ2-5, with TRBD2 matching 10 bases. Germline CDR1 is SGHTA and CDR2 is FQGNSA. This CDR3 spans 13 amino acids. After removal of 5 bases from V and 10 bases from J, the junction contained 7 bases not matched to a gene. The CDR3 DNA reads TGTGCCAGCAGCATCAGCGGGGGGGAGGACCAGTACTTC. Its protein product is CASSISGGEDQYF.

The chain uses TRBV3-1 (or the pseudogene TRBV3-2) and TRBJ1-6; D gene unclear. The CDR3 sequence is 13 residues long. V shed 4 bases and J shed 9 bases, with 10 bases lying between them. Germline V gene data show CDR1 as LGHDT and CDR2 as YNNKEL (reference sequence). The CDR3 sequence: CASSLIRSSPLHF. The CDR3, as DNA: TGTGCCAGCAGCCTCATCAGGTCTTCACCCCTCCACTTT.

The chain uses TRBV25-1 and TRBJ2-3, with 7 positions matching TRBD2. The germline V gene encodes CDR1 MGHDK and CDR2 SYGVNS. After removal of 3 bases from V and 2 bases from J, the junction contained 5 bases not matched to a gene. The CDR3 totals 15 residues. DNA for the CDR3: TGTGCCAGCAGTGACCGGGACTATAACACAGATACGCAGTATTTT. Protein product: CASSDRDYNTDTQYF. The full variable domain, with the rest looked up from reference TRBV25-1 and TRBJ2-3, is EADIYQTPRYLVIGTGKKITLECSQTMGHDKMYWYQQDPGMELHLIHYSYGVNSTEKGDLSSESTVSRIRTEHFPLTLESARPSHTSQYLCASSDRDYNTDTQYFGPGTRLTVL.

The rearrangement joins TRBV5-6 to TRBJ2-3, with 10 bases identical to TRBD2. Trimming cost V 0 bases and J 2 bases; bases outside gene matches: 6. This CDR3 is 17 amino acids long. Germline CDR1 SGHDT, CDR2 YYEEEE. The CDR3 nucleotides are TGTGCCAGCAGCTTGGAACTAGCGGGGTTGACCACAGATACGCAGTATTTT. Translated, it gives CASSLELAGLTTDTQYF.

The chain recombines TRBV5-4 with TRBJ2-3; 7 nucleotides line up with TRBD1. Trimming took 4 bases from V and 2 from J; bases not matched to a gene: 10. CDR3 length: 16 amino acids. Per the germline V gene, CDR1 is SGHNT and CDR2 is YYREEE (reference sequence). The CDR3 is CASSVSPDRVTDTQYF. The CDR3 DNA reads as TGTGCCAGCAGCGTTTCTCCCGACAGGGTCACAGATACGCAGTATTTT.